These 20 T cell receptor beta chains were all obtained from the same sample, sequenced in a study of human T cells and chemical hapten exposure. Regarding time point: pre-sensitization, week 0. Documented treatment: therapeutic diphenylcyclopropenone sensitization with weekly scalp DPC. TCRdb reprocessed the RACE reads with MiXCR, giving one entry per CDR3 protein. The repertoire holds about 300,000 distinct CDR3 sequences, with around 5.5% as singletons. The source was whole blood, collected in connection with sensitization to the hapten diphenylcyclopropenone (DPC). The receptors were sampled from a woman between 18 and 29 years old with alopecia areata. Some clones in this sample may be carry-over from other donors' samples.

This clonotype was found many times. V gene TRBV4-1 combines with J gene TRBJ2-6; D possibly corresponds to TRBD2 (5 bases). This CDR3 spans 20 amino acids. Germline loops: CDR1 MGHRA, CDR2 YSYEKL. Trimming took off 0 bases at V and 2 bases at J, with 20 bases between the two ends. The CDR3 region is CASSQDPEDGMPPGANVLTF. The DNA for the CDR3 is TGCGCCAGCAGCCAAGATCCGGAGGACGGGATGCCACCTGGGGCCAACGTCCTGACTTTC.

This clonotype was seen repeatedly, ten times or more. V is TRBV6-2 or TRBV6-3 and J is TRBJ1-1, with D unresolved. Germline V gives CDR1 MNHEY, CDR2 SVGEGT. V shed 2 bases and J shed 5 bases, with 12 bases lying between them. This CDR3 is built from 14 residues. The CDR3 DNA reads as TGTGCCAGCAGTTACCCGAGGGTAGGGACTGAAGCTTTCTTT. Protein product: CASSYPRVGTEAFF.

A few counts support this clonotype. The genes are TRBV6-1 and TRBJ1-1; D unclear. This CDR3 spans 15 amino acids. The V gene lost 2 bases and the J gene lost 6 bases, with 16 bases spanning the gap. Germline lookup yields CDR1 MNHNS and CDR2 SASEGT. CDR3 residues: CASSETRADLPEAFF. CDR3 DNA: TGTGCCAGCAGTGAAACGAGGGCGGATTTACCTGAAGCTTTCTTT.

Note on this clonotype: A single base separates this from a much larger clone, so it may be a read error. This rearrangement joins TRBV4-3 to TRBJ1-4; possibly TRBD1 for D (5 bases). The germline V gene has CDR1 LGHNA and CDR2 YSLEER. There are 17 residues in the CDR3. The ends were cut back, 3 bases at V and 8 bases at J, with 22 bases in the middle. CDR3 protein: CASSHQGVGAEVEKLFF. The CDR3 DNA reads TGCGCCAGCAGCCATCAAGGGGTAGGGGCCGAGGTGGAAAAACTGTTTTTT.

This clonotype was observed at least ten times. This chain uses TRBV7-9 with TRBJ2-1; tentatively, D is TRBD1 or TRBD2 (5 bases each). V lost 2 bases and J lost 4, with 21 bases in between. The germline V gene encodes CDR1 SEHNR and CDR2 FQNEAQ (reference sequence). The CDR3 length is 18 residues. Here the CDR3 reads CASSLTPGGAGPYNEQFF. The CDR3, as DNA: TGTGCCAGCAGCTTAACTCCTGGGGGAGCAGGGCCATACAATGAGCAGTTCTTC.

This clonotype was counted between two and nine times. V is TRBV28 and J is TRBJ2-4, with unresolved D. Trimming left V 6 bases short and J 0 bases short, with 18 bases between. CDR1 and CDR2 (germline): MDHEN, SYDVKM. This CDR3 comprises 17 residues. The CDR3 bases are TGTGCCAGCAGCGAGAAGTCGCTCCCTCTAGCCAAAAACATTCAGTACTTC. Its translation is CASSEKSLPLAKNIQYF.

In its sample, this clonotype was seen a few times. CDR3 loop: CASSASPVRRPQHF. For the CDR3, the DNA is TGTGCCAGCTCCGCATCCCCCGTGCGGCGACCCCAGCATTTT. This chain connects TRBV19 to TRBJ1-5; no clear D. The CDR3 consists of 14 residues. Between the trimmed V and J ends, which lost 9 bases and 10 bases, there was a span of 22 bases. Germline values: CDR1 LNHDA, CDR2 SQIVND (reference sequence).

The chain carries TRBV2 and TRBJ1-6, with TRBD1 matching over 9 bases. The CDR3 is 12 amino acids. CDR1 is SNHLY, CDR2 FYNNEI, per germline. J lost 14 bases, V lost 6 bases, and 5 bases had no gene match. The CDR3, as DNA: TGTGCCAGCAGCCAGGACAGGGGAACCCTCCACTTT. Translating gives CASSQDRGTLHF.

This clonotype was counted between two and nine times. The CDR3 region is CASSQDGYPLPGTGLVKNIQYF. Here the CDR3 DNA reads TGCGCCAGCAGCCAAGATGGATACCCCCTTCCCGGGACAGGGTTGGTCAAAAACATTCAGTACTTC. The chain recombines TRBV4-3 with TRBJ2-4; 9 nucleotides match TRBD1. CDR3 length equals 22 residues. CDR1 is LGHNA and CDR2 is YSLEER in the germline V gene. V was clipped by 0 bases and J by 3 bases; unmatched bases: 21.

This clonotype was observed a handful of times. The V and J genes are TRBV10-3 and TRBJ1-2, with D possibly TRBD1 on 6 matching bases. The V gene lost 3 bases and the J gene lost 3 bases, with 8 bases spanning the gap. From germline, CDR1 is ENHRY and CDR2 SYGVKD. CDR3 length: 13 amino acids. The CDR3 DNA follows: TGTGCCATCAGTGACAGGGGATACTATGGCTACACCTTC. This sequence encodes CAISDRGYYGYTF.

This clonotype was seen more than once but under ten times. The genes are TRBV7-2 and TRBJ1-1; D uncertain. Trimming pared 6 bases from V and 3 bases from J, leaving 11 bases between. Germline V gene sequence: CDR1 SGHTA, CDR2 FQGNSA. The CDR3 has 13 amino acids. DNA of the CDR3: TGTGCCAGCAGGGAAGTACTGGACACTGAAGCTTTCTTT. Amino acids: CASREVLDTEAFF.

The CDR3 region is CASSSGQGAPGANVLTF. CDR3 in DNA: TGTGCCAGCAGTTCGGGACAGGGGGCGCCTGGGGCCAACGTCCTGACTTTC. This chain connects TRBV7-9 to TRBJ2-6; 12 bases match TRBD1. Germline lookup yields CDR1 SEHNR and CDR2 FQNEAQ (reference sequence). This CDR3 region has 17 residues. The trim removed 6 bases at V and 2 bases at J, leaving 5 bases unmatched.

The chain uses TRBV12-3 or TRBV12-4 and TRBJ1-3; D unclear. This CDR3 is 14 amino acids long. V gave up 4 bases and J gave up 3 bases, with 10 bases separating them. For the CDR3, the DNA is TGTGCCAGCAGTTCAAATCACTTTGGAAACACCATATATTTT. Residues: CASSSNHFGNTIYF.

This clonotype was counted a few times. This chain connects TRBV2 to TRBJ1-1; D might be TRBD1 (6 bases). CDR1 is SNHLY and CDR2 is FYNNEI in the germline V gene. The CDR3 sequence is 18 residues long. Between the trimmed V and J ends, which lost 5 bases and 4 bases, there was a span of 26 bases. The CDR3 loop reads CASSSPGFGRGKGTEAFF. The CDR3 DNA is TGTGCCAGCAGTAGCCCCGGCTTCGGAAGGGGGAAGGGCACTGAAGCTTTCTTT.

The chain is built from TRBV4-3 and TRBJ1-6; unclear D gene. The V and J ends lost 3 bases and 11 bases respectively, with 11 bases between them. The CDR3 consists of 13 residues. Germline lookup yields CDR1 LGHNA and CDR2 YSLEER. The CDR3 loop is CASSQDGAAPLHF. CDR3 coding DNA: TGCGCCAGCAGCCAGGATGGTGCGGCACCCCTCCACTTT.

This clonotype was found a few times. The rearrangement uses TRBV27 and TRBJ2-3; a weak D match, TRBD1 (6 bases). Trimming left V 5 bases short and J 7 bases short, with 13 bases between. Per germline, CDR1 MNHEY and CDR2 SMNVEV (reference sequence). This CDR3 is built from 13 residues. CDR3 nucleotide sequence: TGTGCCAGCAGTAAAACAGGGTCATATACGCAGTATTTT. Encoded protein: CASSKTGSYTQYF.

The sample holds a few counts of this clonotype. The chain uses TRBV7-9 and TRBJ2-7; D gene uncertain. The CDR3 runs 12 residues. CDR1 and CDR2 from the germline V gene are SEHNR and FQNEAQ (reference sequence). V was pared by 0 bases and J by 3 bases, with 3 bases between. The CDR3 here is CASSLANYEQYF. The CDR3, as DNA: TGTGCCAGCAGCTTAGCGAACTACGAGCAGTACTTC.

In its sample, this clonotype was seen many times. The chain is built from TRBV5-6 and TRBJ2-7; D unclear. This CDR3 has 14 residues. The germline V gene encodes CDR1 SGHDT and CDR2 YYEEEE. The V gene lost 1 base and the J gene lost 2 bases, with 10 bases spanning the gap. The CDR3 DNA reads TGTGCCAGCAGCTTGTTCCGCGGAACCTACGAGCAGTACTTC. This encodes CASSLFRGTYEQYF.

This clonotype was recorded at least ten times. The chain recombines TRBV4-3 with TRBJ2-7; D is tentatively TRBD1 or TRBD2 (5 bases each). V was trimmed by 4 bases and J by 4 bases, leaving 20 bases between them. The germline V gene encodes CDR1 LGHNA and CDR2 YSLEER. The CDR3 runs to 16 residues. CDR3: CASSRSYGTSPYEQYF. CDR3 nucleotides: TGCGCCAGCAGCCGCTCATATGGGACGTCGCCTTACGAGCAGTACTTC.

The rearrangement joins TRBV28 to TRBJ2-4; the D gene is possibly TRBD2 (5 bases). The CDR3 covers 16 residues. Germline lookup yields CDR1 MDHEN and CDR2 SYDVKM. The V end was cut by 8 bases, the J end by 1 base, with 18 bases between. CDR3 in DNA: TGTGCCAGCTCCCTGGGTGAGCGGAGGGCCAAAAACATTCAGTACTTC. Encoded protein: CASSLGERRAKNIQYF.